These 25 T cell receptor beta chains share one sample of origin, sequenced in a study of CD4 T cells in relation to SARS-CoV-2 and coronaviruses. For these TCRs, the target antigens are not known. The unexposed donors gave CD4+ T cells in 2011-2018, prior to COVID-19. Isolation of CD4+ T cells took place after around eleven days in culture. Repertoires were generated with immunoSEQ multiplex PCR, while TCRdb's copy carries only in-frame clones and drops some. The sample has roughly 30,000 clones, about three quarters seen once. Input material: CD4+ T cells from PBMCs, cultured in vitro. Every receptor here comes from a human donor in good health.

The CDR3 DNA reads TGCGCCAGCAGCCCCAATAACAGGGGTGAGACCCAGTACTTC. Translation gives CASSPNNRGETQYF. This chain links TRBV5-1 with TRBJ2-5, with 7 nucleotides matching TRBD1. Germline-derived CDR1 and CDR2 are SGHRS and YFSETQ. The CDR3 is 14 residues long. V lost 4 bases to trimming and J lost 5 bases; unmatched junction nucleotides: 8.

This clone has only one observation. The rearrangement uses TRBV29-1 and TRBJ1-2, with 9 bases that match TRBD1. The CDR3 loop spans 13 amino acids. The V gene end was trimmed by 7 bases and the J gene end by 4 bases; junction bases not matched to a gene: 7. Germline assignment: CDR1 SQVTM and CDR2 ANQGSEA. The CDR3 sequence is CSGETGGGYGYTF. The CDR3, as DNA: TGCAGCGGGGAAACAGGGGGCGGCTATGGCTACACCTTC.

This clone occurred a few times. This chain links TRBV9 with TRBJ2-5; the D gene could be TRBD1 or TRBD2 (7 bases each). The CDR3 has 15 residues. V dropped 4 bases and J dropped 4 bases, with 17 bases sitting between them. CDR1 and CDR2 from the germline V gene are SGDLS and YYNGEE. The CDR3 sequence is CASSSRQGGGETQYF. CDR3 DNA sequence: TGTGCCAGCAGCTCGCGACAGGGAGGGGGAGAGACCCAGTACTTC. Based on the CDR3 plus reference TRBV9 and TRBJ2-5, the full variable domain is DSGVTQTPKHLITATGQRVTLRCSPRSGDLSVYWYQQSLDQGLQFLIQYYNGEERAKGNILERFSAQQFPDLHSELNLSSLELGDSALYFCASSSRQGGGETQYFGPGTRLLVL.

The V call is TRBV6-5, the J call TRBJ2-1, with D possibly called TRBD1 or TRBD2 (5 bases each). CDR3 length equals 15 residues. Trimming removed 6 bases at V and 0 bases at J, with 12 bases between. CDR1 and CDR2 from the germline V gene are MNHEY and SVGAGI. The CDR3 reads CASRLGRSSYNEQFF. CDR3 DNA: TGTGCCAGCAGGCTGGGACGGAGCTCCTACAATGAGCAGTTCTTC.

The rearrangement links TRBV7-2 to TRBJ1-4; D uncertain. In germline, CDR1 is SGHTA, CDR2 FQGNSA. The CDR3 length is 15 residues. V lost 5 bases to trimming and J lost 2 bases, with 12 bases between them. CDR3 loop: CASSRGGSTNEKLFF. Here the CDR3 DNA reads TGTGCCAGCAGCAGAGGCGGCTCGACTAATGAAAAACTGTTTTTT. The whole variable domain, filled in from reference TRBV7-2 and TRBJ1-4, reads GAGVSQSPSNKVTEKGKDVELRCDPISGHTALYWYRQSLGQGLEFLIYFQGNSAPDKSGLPSDRFSAERTGGSVSTLTIQRTQQEDSAVYLCASSRGGSTNEKLFFGSGTQLSVL.

This clone was observed a single time. The chain employs TRBV7-2 and TRBJ2-5; 11 bases align to TRBD2. V was clipped by 1 base and J by 5 bases; unmatched bases: 6. Germline values: CDR1 SGHTA, CDR2 FQGNSA. The CDR3 sequence is 16 residues long. CDR3 in amino acids: CASSLVMASGRETQYF. The CDR3 DNA reads TGTGCCAGCAGCTTAGTAATGGCTAGCGGGAGGGAGACCCAGTACTTC. The complete variable domain, with remaining parts taken from reference TRBV7-2 and TRBJ2-5, reads GAGVSQSPSNKVTEKGKDVELRCDPISGHTALYWYRQSLGQGLEFLIYFQGNSAPDKSGLPSDRFSAERTGGSVSTLTIQRTQQEDSAVYLCASSLVMASGRETQYFGPGTRLLVL.

This clone was counted only a few times. The J gene is TRBJ2-2, the V gene TRBV11-3; 9 nucleotides align to TRBD1. The CDR3 covers 15 residues. The V segment lost 1 base and the J segment 6 bases; nucleotides outside the gene matches: 3. Per the germline V gene, CDR1 is SGHNT and CDR2 is YENEEA. The CDR3 here is CASSLGRTGAGELFF. CDR3 sequence (DNA): TGTGCCAGCAGCTTAGGAAGGACAGGGGCCGGGGAGCTGTTTTTT.

The gene calls are TRBV7-9 and TRBJ2-7; D possibly corresponds to TRBD2 (7 bases). The CDR3 runs 18 residues. The V gene's germline CDR1 is SEHNR and CDR2 FQNEAQ (reference sequence). Deletions cut 8 bases from V and 3 bases from J, with 29 bases between. The CDR3: CASQRPGVRGGVLYEQYF. CDR3 in DNA: TGTGCCAGCCAACGACCAGGGGTGCGCGGGGGAGTCCTCTACGAGCAGTACTTC.

This clone was seen only a few times. This chain connects TRBV30 to TRBJ1-4; D not certain. Trimming took off 7 bases at V and 4 bases at J, with 7 bases between the two ends. Germline V gene sequence: CDR1 GTSNPN, CDR2 SVGIG (reference sequence). This CDR3 has 11 residues. CDR3 nucleotides: TGTGCCTCCCTCTATAATGAAAAACTGTTTTTT. It codes for CASLYNEKLFF.

The V gene is TRBV11-2, the J gene TRBJ1-5; weak D call: TRBD1 (5 bases). V dropped 5 bases and J dropped 5 bases, with 13 bases sitting between them. From germline, CDR1 is SGHAT and CDR2 FQNNGV. The CDR3 is 14 amino acids. This CDR3 reads CASSRIGTHQPQHF. CDR3 in DNA: TGTGCCAGCAGCCGAATCGGGACTCATCAGCCCCAGCATTTT. Together with reference TRBV11-2 and TRBJ1-5, the CDR3 gives the full variable domain: EAGVAQSPRYKIIEKRQSVAFWCNPISGHATLYWYQQILGQGPKLLIQFQNNGVVDDSQLPKDRFSAERLKGVDSTLKIQPAKLEDSAVYLCASSRIGTHQPQHFGDGTRLSIL.

This clone was counted only a few times. CDR3 DNA: TGTGCCAGCAGCCGCGACAGGGGGGGTGAAAAACTGTTTTTT. Its translation: CASSRDRGGEKLFF. The chain couples TRBV7-2 to TRBJ1-4, with 9 bases identical to TRBD1. The CDR3 is made up of 14 amino acids. V gave up 5 bases and J gave up 7 bases; unmatched junction bases: 5. Germline V CDR1 and CDR2: SGHTA, FQGNSA.

This chain links TRBV5-4 with TRBJ2-7; 8 nucleotides agree with TRBD2. V dropped 0 bases and J dropped 6; count of bases not matched to a gene: 8. The CDR3 length is 15 residues. Germline V gene lookup returns CDR1 SGHNT and CDR2 YYREEE (reference sequence). The CDR3 region is CASSLGGRPRLEQYF. DNA for the CDR3: TGTGCCAGCAGCTTGGGCGGGAGGCCTCGACTCGAGCAGTACTTC. Together with reference TRBV5-4 and TRBJ2-7, the CDR3 gives the full variable domain: ETGVTQSPTHLIKTRGQQVTLRCSSQSGHNTVSWYQQALGQGPQFIFQYYREEENGRGNFPPRFSGLQFPNYSSELNVNALELDDSALYLCASSLGGRPRLEQYFGPGTRLTVT.

J is TRBJ2-3 and V is TRBV4-1; D may be TRBD1 or TRBD2 (5 bases each). CDR1 and CDR2 from the germline V gene are MGHRA and YSYEKL. V was pared by 3 bases and J by 5 bases, with 21 bases between. The CDR3 is made up of 17 amino acids. The CDR3: CASSQTAGTPWGDTQYF. Written as DNA, the CDR3 is TGCGCCAGCAGCCAGACCGCCGGGACCCCCTGGGGAGATACGCAGTATTTT.

This clone was counted a single time. The chain employs TRBV6-5 and TRBJ1-1; no clear D. Trimming shortened V by 0 bases and J by 2 bases, and 10 bases separated the two germline ends. Germline V CDR1 and CDR2: MNHEY, SVGAGI. The CDR3 spans 15 residues. CDR3 DNA sequence: TGTGCCAGCAGTTACTCCGGCAGACCCAACACTGAAGCTTTCTTT. Translating gives CASSYSGRPNTEAFF.

This sequence joins TRBV7-3 and TRBJ2-5; unclear D gene. This CDR3 has 13 residues. Germline CDR1 is SGHTA and CDR2 is FQGTGA. V was pared by 1 base and J by 4 bases, with 7 bases between. The CDR3 spells CASSLREGETQYF. DNA for the CDR3: TGTGCCAGCAGCTTAAGAGAAGGAGAGACCCAGTACTTC.

The chain couples TRBV3-1 (or the pseudogene TRBV3-2) to TRBJ2-5, with a weak D call TRBD1 (5 bases). Trimming took 4 bases from V and 7 from J, leaving 19 bases between them. Looked up from germline, CDR1 is LGHDT and CDR2 is YNNKEL (reference sequence). The CDR3 has 15 residues. CDR3 residues: CASSPLLGGAGTQYF. The CDR3 bases are TGTGCCAGCAGCCCTTTACTCGGTGGGGCCGGGACCCAGTACTTC.

The table lists this clone with a few counts. The chain has TRBV5-1 and TRBJ2-2; D may be TRBD1 (6 bases). CDR1 is SGHRS and CDR2 is YFSETQ in the germline V gene. Deletions cut 0 bases from V and 5 bases from J, with 8 bases between. The CDR3 is 14 amino acids. The CDR3 reads CASSLVQGTGELFF. The CDR3 bases are TGCGCCAGCAGCTTGGTTCAGGGGACCGGGGAGCTGTTTTTT.

V and J are TRBV19 and TRBJ2-5, with 8 nucleotides matching TRBD1. The CDR3 length is 13 residues. V was clipped by 6 bases and J by 5 bases; unmatched bases: 5. Germline loops: CDR1 LNHDA, CDR2 SQIVND (reference sequence). CDR3 region: CASSPTGVETQYF. The DNA of the CDR3 is TGTGCCAGTAGCCCGACAGGGGTGGAGACCCAGTACTTC.

In this sample, this clone turned up a few times. CDR3 loop: CAINRDKDEKLFF. CDR3 sequence (DNA): TGTGCCATCAACCGGGACAAGGATGAAAAACTGTTTTTT. The rearrangement joins TRBV10-3 to TRBJ1-4; tentatively, D is TRBD1 (6 bases). In germline, CDR1 is ENHRY, CDR2 SYGVKD. V dropped 7 bases and J dropped 6 bases, with 12 bases sitting between them. This CDR3 has 13 amino acids.

This rearrangement joins TRBV18 to TRBJ1-3; tentatively, D is TRBD1 (5 bases). CDR1 KGHSH and CDR2 LQKENI come from the germline V gene. V lost 2 bases, J lost 3 bases, and 11 bases lay in between. The CDR3 spans 15 residues. The CDR3 bases are TGTGCCAGCTCACCAAGCAGGGCAAATGGAAACACCATATATTTT. It specifies CASSPSRANGNTIYF.

V usage is TRBV5-4 and J usage is TRBJ2-6; 7 bases match TRBD2. Germline loops: CDR1 SGHNT, CDR2 YYREEE (reference sequence). V lost 6 bases, J lost 0 bases, and 15 bases stayed unmatched. The CDR3 is made up of 19 amino acids. In DNA form, the CDR3 reads TGTGCCAGCACCATCATGGGGGTCGGGGGGATCTCTGGGGCCAACGTCCTGACTTTC. Residues: CASTIMGVGGISGANVLTF. Based on the CDR3 plus reference TRBV5-4 and TRBJ2-6, the full variable domain is ETGVTQSPTHLIKTRGQQVTLRCSSQSGHNTVSWYQQALGQGPQFIFQYYREEENGRGNFPPRFSGLQFPNYSSELNVNALELDDSALYLCASTIMGVGGISGANVLTFGAGSRLTVL.

The chain employs TRBV7-2 and TRBJ2-1, with a tentative D call TRBD1 (5 bases). Germline CDR1 SGHTA, CDR2 FQGNSA. V lost 5 bases, J lost 7 bases, and 15 bases lay in between. CDR3 length: 14 amino acids. Here the CDR3 reads CASSQNRGSNEQFF. The CDR3 region has the DNA TGTGCCAGCAGCCAGAATAGGGGCAGTAATGAGCAGTTCTTC.

This chain links TRBV18 with TRBJ1-3; D is unclear. Germline V gene sequence: CDR1 KGHSH, CDR2 LQKENI. The CDR3 spans 15 residues. V was clipped by 6 bases and J by 2 bases, with 14 bases between them. The CDR3: CASSEGIPAGNTIYF. As DNA, the CDR3 is TGTGCCAGCTCCGAAGGAATTCCCGCTGGAAACACCATATATTTT.

The chain joins TRBV7-2 to TRBJ1-1, with D unresolved. Trimming took 5 bases from V and 0 from J, leaving 7 bases between them. The CDR3 is made up of 13 amino acids. Germline V gives CDR1 SGHTA, CDR2 FQGNSA. The DNA of the CDR3 is TGTGCCAGCAGCCAGACATTGAACACTGAAGCTTTCTTT. Translated: CASSQTLNTEAFF. The full variable domain, with the rest looked up from reference TRBV7-2 and TRBJ1-1, is GAGVSQSPSNKVTEKGKDVELRCDPISGHTALYWYRQSLGQGLEFLIYFQGNSAPDKSGLPSDRFSAERTGGSVSTLTIQRTQQEDSAVYLCASSQTLNTEAFFGQGTRLTVV.

The chain has TRBV10-3 and TRBJ2-7; D may be TRBD1 (6 bases). Germline lookup yields CDR1 ENHRY and CDR2 SYGVKD. The CDR3 totals 12 residues. The V end was cut by 3 bases, the J end by 3 bases, with 6 bases between. The CDR3 nucleotides are TGTGCCATCAGTGACAGGGGCTACGAGCAGTACTTC. This translates into CAISDRGYEQYF.